The 24 T cell receptor beta chains presented below share a single source sample, sequenced in a study of CD8+ T cells in alopecia areata. Reverse transcription of extracted RNA yielded cDNA, which provided the sequencing template. The protocol was immunoSEQ multiplex PCR, while the TCRdb copy is restricted to in-frame clones and leaves out a portion. The sample lists 200,000 to 250,000 clones; 57% were seen once. This specimen was CD4+ T cells sorted from blood, taken at week 0. The receptors derive from a human donor with alopecia areata.

This clone was picked up one time. The chain recombines TRBV15 with TRBJ2-3; tentatively, D is TRBD1 or TRBD2 (5 bases each). Germline CDR1 LNHNV, CDR2 YYDKDF (reference sequence). The V end lost 3 bases, the J end lost 7 bases, and 14 bases lay between the germline ends. This CDR3 spans 14 amino acids. The CDR3 is CATSRPGTGNTQYF. The CDR3, as DNA: TGTGCCACCAGCAGGCCCGGGACCGGGAATACGCAGTATTTT.

This clone was observed a handful of times. V gene TRBV7-2 combines with J gene TRBJ1-6; D perhaps matches TRBD1 (6 bases). Germline assignment: CDR1 SGHTA and CDR2 FQGNSA. The CDR3 loop spans 15 amino acids. V lost 5 bases to trimming and J lost 10 bases, with 18 bases between them. Here the CDR3 DNA reads TGTGCCAGCAGCCTCTCGACAGGAACGTACTCACCCCTCCACTTT. This codes for CASSLSTGTYSPLHF.

This clone was observed once. The gene calls are TRBV5-1 and TRBJ2-7; no firm D call. V was pared by 1 base and J by 4 bases, with 15 bases between. CDR3 length: 15 residues. From germline, CDR1 is SGHRS and CDR2 YFSETQ. CDR3 nucleotides: TGCGCCAGCAGCTTGACGCGAGGTTCAACATACGAGCAGTACTTC. Protein: CASSLTRGSTYEQYF. Complete variable domain (other parts from reference TRBV5-1 and TRBJ2-7): KAGVTQTPRYLIKTRGQQVTLSCSPISGHRSVSWYQQTPGQGLQFLFEYFSETQRNKGNFPGRFSGRQFSNSRSEMNVSTLELGDSALYLCASSLTRGSTYEQYFGPGTRLTVT.

The V and J genes are TRBV5-1 and TRBJ2-1; the D gene is possibly TRBD1 (5 bases). Germline V lookup: CDR1 SGHRS, CDR2 YFSETQ. The CDR3 contains 14 residues. V lost 0 bases and J lost 6, with 10 bases in between. CDR3 sequence: CASSLVAGINEQFF. CDR3 in DNA: TGCGCCAGCAGCTTGGTAGCAGGGATCAATGAGCAGTTCTTC.

V gene TRBV30 combines with J gene TRBJ1-5, with 8 bases that match TRBD1. Trimming at V came to 2 bases and at J to 6 bases, leaving 9 bases not matched to a gene. This CDR3 spans 15 amino acids. The germline V gene encodes CDR1 GTSNPN and CDR2 SVGIG (reference sequence). CDR3 amino acids: CAWSPRGQGTQPQHF. The CDR3 coding sequence is TGTGCCTGGAGTCCCAGAGGACAGGGCACTCAGCCCCAGCATTTT. Full variable domain (remainder filled in from reference TRBV30 and TRBJ1-5): SQTIHQWPATLVQPVGSPLSLECTVEGTSNPNLYWYRQAAGRGLQLLFYSVGIGQISSEVPQNLSASRPQDRQFILSSKKLLLSDSGFYLCAWSPRGQGTQPQHFGDGTRLSIL.

V is TRBV27 and J is TRBJ2-7; tentative D call: TRBD1 (6 bases). The CDR3 is 13 amino acids. V was cut by 6 bases and J by 3 bases, with 12 bases left in between. Germline values: CDR1 MNHEY, CDR2 SMNVEV (reference sequence). CDR3 loop: CASRNPGVYEQYF. Here the CDR3 DNA reads TGTGCCAGCAGAAACCCAGGGGTCTACGAGCAGTACTTC.

V gene TRBV5-6 combines with J gene TRBJ2-7; no firm D call. V lost 3 bases and J 0 bases, leaving 7 bases between the germline ends. The CDR3 length is 13 residues. CDR1 and CDR2 from the germline V gene are SGHDT and YYEEEE. Here the CDR3 reads CASSSISSYEQYF. In nucleotides, the CDR3 is TGTGCCAGCAGCTCTATCAGCTCCTACGAGCAGTACTTC.

The chain recombines TRBV4-1 with TRBJ1-2; D ambiguous. The CDR3 totals 14 residues. The V end lost 1 base, the J end lost 1 base, and 7 bases lay between the germline ends. Germline lookup yields CDR1 MGHRA and CDR2 YSYEKL. This CDR3 reads CASSQVGGNYGYTF. The CDR3 DNA reads TGCGCCAGCAGCCAAGTTGGCGGTAACTATGGCTACACCTTC.

This clone was counted between two and nine times. The rearrangement links TRBV9 to TRBJ2-7, with 7 bases identical to TRBD2. V shed 5 bases and J 1 base; nucleotides not matched to a gene: 6. This CDR3 is built from 14 residues. Germline-derived CDR1 and CDR2 are SGDLS and YYNGEE. Here the CDR3 DNA reads TGTGCCAGCAGTAAAAGGACTAGTTCCTACGAGCAGTACTTC. Encoded protein: CASSKRTSSYEQYF.

In its sample, this clone was seen a few times. CDR3 bases: TGCAGCGTTGGTTCAGGGGTTTTGGGCTACACCTTC. Translated, it gives CSVGSGVLGYTF. This chain connects TRBV29-1 to TRBJ1-2; weak D call: TRBD1 (6 bases). The CDR3 extends over 12 amino acids. CDR1 is SQVTM, CDR2 ANQGSEA, per germline. Between the trimmed V and J ends, which lost 4 bases and 8 bases, there was a span of 14 bases.

The chain joins TRBV30 to TRBJ1-1; no definite D call. Deletions cut 3 bases from V and 2 bases from J, with 16 bases between. CDR1 and CDR2 (germline): GTSNPN, SVGIG (reference sequence). CDR3 size: 15 residues. CDR3 DNA: TGTGCCTGGAGCCCCCGGGCAGTCAGAAACACTGAAGCTTTCTTT. Protein: CAWSPRAVRNTEAFF.

In DNA, the CDR3 is TGTGCCAGCAGCAGAGGACAGAACCCTAACACCGGGGAGCTGTTTTTT. Translated: CASSRGQNPNTGELFF. This chain uses TRBV9 with TRBJ2-2; D is perhaps TRBD1 (6 bases). The length of the CDR3 is 16 residues. Germline V gene data show CDR1 as SGDLS and CDR2 as YYNGEE. Trimming shortened V by 4 bases and J by 2 bases, and 15 bases separated the two germline ends.

This clone was detected ten times or more. Other DNA sequences of this sample code for an identical CDR3. The chain combines TRBV2 with TRBJ1-5, with a tentative D call TRBD1 (5 bases). V gave up 2 bases and J gave up 2 bases, with 13 bases separating them. Germline lookup yields CDR1 SNHLY and CDR2 FYNNEI. The length of the CDR3 is 16 residues. The CDR3 here is CASSEQGRVGNQPQHF. DNA of the CDR3: TGTGCCAGCAGTGAACAGGGCAGAGTGGGCAATCAGCCCCAGCATTTT. Drawing the rest from reference TRBV2 and TRBJ1-5, the complete variable domain is EPEVTQTPSHQVTQMGQEVILRCVPISNHLYFYWYRQILGQKVEFLVSFYNNEISEKSEIFDDQFSVERPDGSNFTLKIRSTKLEDSAMYFCASSEQGRVGNQPQHFGDGTRLSIL.

This clone has more than one count but fewer than ten. The rearrangement joins TRBV30 to TRBJ2-7; D not resolved. V dropped 5 bases and J dropped 2 bases, with 4 bases sitting between them. This CDR3 is built from 10 residues. CDR1 is GTSNPN, CDR2 SVGIG, per germline (reference sequence). CDR3 protein: CAWGTYEQYF. CDR3 bases: TGTGCCTGGGGGACCTACGAGCAGTACTTC.

In its sample, this clone was seen once. The chain links TRBV30 to TRBJ1-6, with 8 nucleotides matching TRBD1. The length of the CDR3 is 14 residues. Germline trimming cut 2 bases from V and 10 bases from J; bases unmatched to any gene: 7. Germline V gene sequence: CDR1 GTSNPN, CDR2 SVGIG (reference sequence). Here the CDR3 reads CAWSIGTGNSPLHF. CDR3 coding DNA: TGTGCCTGGAGTATCGGGACAGGCAACTCACCCCTCCACTTT.

The V and J genes are TRBV30 and TRBJ1-4, with D hard to call. CDR3 length equals 14 residues. Germline V gives CDR1 GTSNPN, CDR2 SVGIG (reference sequence). Trimming left V 0 bases short and J 8 bases short, with 13 bases between. DNA of the CDR3: TGTGCCTGGAGTGTACCTAACAGAGGGGAAAAACTGTTTTTT. Translating gives CAWSVPNRGEKLFF.

Written as DNA, the CDR3 is TGTGCCAGCAGTGAAGGCAGGCAACGCACAGATACGCAGTATTTT. It codes for CASSEGRQRTDTQYF. The rearrangement uses TRBV6-1 and TRBJ2-3; D unresolved. The CDR3 consists of 15 residues. CDR1 MNHNS and CDR2 SASEGT come from the germline V gene. The V end was cut by 1 base, the J end by 1 base, with 9 bases between.

This chain uses TRBV30 with TRBJ1-5; no definite D call. Trimming left V 3 bases short and J 1 base short, with 13 bases between. This CDR3 spans 15 amino acids. Per the germline V gene, CDR1 is GTSNPN and CDR2 is SVGIG (reference sequence). The CDR3 sequence: CAWSRGMDSNQPQHF. In DNA, the CDR3 is TGTGCCTGGAGCCGAGGGATGGACAGCAATCAGCCCCAGCATTTT.

This chain uses TRBV29-1 with TRBJ2-5; D is unresolved. CDR3 length: 12 residues. The V gene lost 2 bases and the J gene lost 4 bases, with 8 bases spanning the gap. The germline V gene has CDR1 SQVTM and CDR2 ANQGSEA. The CDR3 loop is CSVEKGGETQYF. CDR3 nucleotides: TGCAGCGTTGAAAAGGGTGGAGAGACCCAGTACTTC.

The gene calls are TRBV20-1 and TRBJ1-1; the D gene is possibly TRBD1 (6 bases). The germline V gene encodes CDR1 DFQATT and CDR2 SNEGSKA (reference sequence). V lost 6 bases and J lost 6, with 11 bases in between. This CDR3 region has 11 residues. CDR3 amino acids: CSAKRTAEAFF. The CDR3 DNA reads TGCAGTGCAAAGAGGACAGCTGAAGCTTTCTTT.

The chain is built from TRBV7-9 and TRBJ2-6; D might be TRBD2 (5 bases). The germline gives CDR1 SEHNR, CDR2 FQNEAQ (reference sequence). Trimming shortened V by 5 bases and J by 0 bases, and 11 bases separated the two germline ends. This CDR3 spans 16 amino acids. Here the CDR3 reads CASSIGIGSGANVLTF. The DNA of the CDR3 is TGTGCCAGCAGCATCGGGATTGGCTCTGGGGCCAACGTCCTGACTTTC.

The CDR3 loop is CAWRTGGRYEQYF. For the CDR3, the DNA is TGTGCCTGGAGGACAGGGGGCCGGTACGAGCAGTACTTC. The J gene is TRBJ2-7, the V gene TRBV30; 10 bases map to TRBD1. Germline loops: CDR1 GTSNPN, CDR2 SVGIG (reference sequence). The trim removed 3 bases at V and 4 bases at J, leaving 3 bases unmatched. The CDR3 runs to 13 residues.

This chain joins TRBV19 and TRBJ1-2; 10 bases are a match to TRBD1. CDR3 size: 13 residues. Germline CDR1 is LNHDA and CDR2 is SQIVND (reference sequence). J lost 4 bases, V lost 5 bases, and 1 base had no gene match. CDR3 DNA: TGTGCCAGTAGTTGGACAGGGGGCTATGGCTACACCTTC. Translation gives CASSWTGGYGYTF.

This clone was observed a few times. The CDR3 spells CAWSSPTNSGANVLTF. For the CDR3, the DNA is TGTGCCTGGAGTTCCCCGACTAACTCTGGGGCCAACGTCCTGACTTTC. The chain carries TRBV30 and TRBJ2-6; possible D gene TRBD2, 5 bases. V lost 2 bases, J lost 0 bases, and 11 bases lay in between. In germline, CDR1 is GTSNPN, CDR2 SVGIG (reference sequence). The CDR3 contains 16 residues.